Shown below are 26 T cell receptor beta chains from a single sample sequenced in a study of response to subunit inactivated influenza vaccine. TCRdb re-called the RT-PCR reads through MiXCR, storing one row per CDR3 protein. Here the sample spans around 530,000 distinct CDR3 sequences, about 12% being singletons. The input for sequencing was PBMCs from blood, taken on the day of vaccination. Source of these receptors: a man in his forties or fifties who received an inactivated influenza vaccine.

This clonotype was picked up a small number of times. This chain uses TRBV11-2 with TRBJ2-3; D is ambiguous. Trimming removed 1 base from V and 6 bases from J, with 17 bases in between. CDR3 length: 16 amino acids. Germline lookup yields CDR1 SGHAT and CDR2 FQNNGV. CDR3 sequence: CASSLVQTPSGDTQYF. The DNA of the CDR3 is TGTGCCAGCAGCTTAGTTCAGACTCCGTCCGGGGATACGCAGTATTTT.

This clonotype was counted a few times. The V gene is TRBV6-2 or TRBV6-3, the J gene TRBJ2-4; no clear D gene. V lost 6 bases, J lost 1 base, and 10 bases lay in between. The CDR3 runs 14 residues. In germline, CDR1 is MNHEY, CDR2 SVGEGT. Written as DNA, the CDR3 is TGTGCCAGCAGCTATAGGGTGGCCAAAAACATTCAGTACTTC. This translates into CASSYRVAKNIQYF.

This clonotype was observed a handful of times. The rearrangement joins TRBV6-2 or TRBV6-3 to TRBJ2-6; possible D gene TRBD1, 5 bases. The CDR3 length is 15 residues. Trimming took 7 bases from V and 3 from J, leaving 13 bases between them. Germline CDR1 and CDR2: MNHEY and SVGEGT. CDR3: CASTPQGSGANVLTF. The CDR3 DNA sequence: TGTGCCAGCACCCCCCAGGGTAGTGGGGCCAACGTCCTGACTTTC.

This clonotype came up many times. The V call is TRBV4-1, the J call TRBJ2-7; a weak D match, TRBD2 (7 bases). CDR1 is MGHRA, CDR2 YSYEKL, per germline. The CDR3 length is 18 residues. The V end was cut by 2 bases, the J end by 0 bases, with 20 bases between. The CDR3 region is CASSQRLSGGGLSYEQYF. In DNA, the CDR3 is TGCGCCAGCAGCCAACGTCTTTCGGGCGGGGGCCTCTCCTACGAGCAGTACTTC.

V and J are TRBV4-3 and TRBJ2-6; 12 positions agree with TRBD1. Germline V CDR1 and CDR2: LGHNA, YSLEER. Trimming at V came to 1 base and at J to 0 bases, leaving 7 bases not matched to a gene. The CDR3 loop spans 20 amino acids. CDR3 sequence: CASSQVPGTGGPSGANVLTF. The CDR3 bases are TGCGCCAGCAGCCAAGTGCCCGGGACAGGGGGCCCCTCTGGGGCCAACGTCCTGACTTTC.

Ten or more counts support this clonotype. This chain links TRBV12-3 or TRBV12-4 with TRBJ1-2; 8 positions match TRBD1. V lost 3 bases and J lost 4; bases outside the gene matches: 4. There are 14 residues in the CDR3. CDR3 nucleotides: TGTGCCAGCAGTTTTTCAGGGGGCAGCTATGGCTACACCTTC. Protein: CASSFSGGSYGYTF.

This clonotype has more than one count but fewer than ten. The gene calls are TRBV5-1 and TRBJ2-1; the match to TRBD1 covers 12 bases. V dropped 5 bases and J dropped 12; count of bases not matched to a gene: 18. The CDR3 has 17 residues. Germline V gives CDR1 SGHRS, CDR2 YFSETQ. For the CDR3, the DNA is TGCGCCAGCAGTGCGGTGGGGGGACAGGGGGCCCTTAAGGGGCAGTTCTTC. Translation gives CASSAVGGQGALKGQFF.

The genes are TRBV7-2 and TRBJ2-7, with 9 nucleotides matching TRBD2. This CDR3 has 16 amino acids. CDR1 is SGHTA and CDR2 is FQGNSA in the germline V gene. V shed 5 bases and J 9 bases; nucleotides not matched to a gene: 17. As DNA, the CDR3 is TGTGCCAGCAGCCCGCGGGGGGGAGGGGGACGGTTCGGGCAGTACTTC. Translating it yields CASSPRGGGGRFGQYF. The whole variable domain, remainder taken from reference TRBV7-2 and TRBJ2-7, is GAGVSQSPSNKVTEKGKDVELRCDPISGHTALYWYRQSLGQGLEFLIYFQGNSAPDKSGLPSDRFSAERTGGSVSTLTIQRTQQEDSAVYLCASSPRGGGGRFGQYFGPGTRLTVT.

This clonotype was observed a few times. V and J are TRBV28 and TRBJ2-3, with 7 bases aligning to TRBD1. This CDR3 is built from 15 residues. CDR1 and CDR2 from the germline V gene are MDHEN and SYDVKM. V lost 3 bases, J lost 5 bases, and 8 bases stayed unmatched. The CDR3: CASSFRQGREDTQYF. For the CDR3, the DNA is TGTGCCAGCAGTTTCCGACAGGGCCGTGAAGATACGCAGTATTTT.

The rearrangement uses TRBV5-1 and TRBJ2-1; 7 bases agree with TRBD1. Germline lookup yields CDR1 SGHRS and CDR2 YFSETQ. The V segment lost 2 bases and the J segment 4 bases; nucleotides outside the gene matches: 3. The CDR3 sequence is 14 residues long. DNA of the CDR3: TGCGCCAGCAGCTTTTACAGGGGTTACAATGAGCAGTTCTTC. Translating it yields CASSFYRGYNEQFF.

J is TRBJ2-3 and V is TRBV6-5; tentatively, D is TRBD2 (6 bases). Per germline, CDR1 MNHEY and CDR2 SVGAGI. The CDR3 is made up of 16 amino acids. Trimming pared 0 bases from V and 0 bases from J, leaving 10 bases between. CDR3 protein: CASSYSRGASTDTQYF. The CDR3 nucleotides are TGTGCCAGCAGTTACTCGCGGGGTGCTAGCACAGATACGCAGTATTTT.

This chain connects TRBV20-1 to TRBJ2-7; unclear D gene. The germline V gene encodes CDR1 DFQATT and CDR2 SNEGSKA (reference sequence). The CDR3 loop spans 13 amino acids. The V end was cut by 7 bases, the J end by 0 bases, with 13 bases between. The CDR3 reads CSGGVPLSYEQYF. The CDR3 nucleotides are TGCAGTGGAGGCGTTCCACTCTCCTACGAGCAGTACTTC.

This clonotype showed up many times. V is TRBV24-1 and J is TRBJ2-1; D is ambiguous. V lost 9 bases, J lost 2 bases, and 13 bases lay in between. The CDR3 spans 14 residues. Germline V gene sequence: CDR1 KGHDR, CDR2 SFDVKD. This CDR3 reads CATSEDPPYNEQFF. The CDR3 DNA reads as TGTGCCACCTCTGAGGACCCCCCCTACAATGAGCAGTTCTTC.

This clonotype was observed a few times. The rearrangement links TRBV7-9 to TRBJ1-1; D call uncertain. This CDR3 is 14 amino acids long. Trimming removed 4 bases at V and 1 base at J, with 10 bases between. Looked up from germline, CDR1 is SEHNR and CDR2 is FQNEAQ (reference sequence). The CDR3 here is CASSSWTGNTEAFF. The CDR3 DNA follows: TGTGCCAGCAGCTCCTGGACGGGGAACACTGAAGCTTTCTTT.

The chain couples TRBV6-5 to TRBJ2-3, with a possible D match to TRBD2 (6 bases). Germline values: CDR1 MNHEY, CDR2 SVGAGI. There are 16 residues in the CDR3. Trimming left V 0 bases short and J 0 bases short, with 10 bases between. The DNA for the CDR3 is TGTGCCAGCAGTTACTCGTCTAGCGTAAGCACAGATACGCAGTATTTT. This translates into CASSYSSSVSTDTQYF.

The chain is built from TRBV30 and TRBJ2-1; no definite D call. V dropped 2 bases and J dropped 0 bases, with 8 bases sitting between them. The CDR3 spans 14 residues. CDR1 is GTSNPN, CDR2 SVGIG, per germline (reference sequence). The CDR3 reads CAWSHTASYNEQFF. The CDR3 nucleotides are TGTGCCTGGAGTCATACGGCCTCCTACAATGAGCAGTTCTTC.

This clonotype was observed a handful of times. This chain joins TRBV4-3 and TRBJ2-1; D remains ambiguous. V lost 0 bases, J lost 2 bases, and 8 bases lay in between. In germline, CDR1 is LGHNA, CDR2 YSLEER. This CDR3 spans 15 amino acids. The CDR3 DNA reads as TGCGCCAGCAGCCAAGAATACCAGGCCTACAATGAGCAGTTCTTC. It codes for CASSQEYQAYNEQFF.

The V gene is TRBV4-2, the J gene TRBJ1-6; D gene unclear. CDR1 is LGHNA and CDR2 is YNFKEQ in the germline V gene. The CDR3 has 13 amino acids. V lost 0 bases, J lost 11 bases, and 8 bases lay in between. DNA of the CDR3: TGTGCCAGCAGCCAAGAGTTGGATCCACCCCTCCACTTT. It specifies CASSQELDPPLHF.

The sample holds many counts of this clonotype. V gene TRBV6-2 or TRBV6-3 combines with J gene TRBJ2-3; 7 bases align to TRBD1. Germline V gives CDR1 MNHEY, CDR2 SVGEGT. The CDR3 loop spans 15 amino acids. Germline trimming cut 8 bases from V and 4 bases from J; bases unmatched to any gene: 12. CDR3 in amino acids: CASGNRDSRPDTQYF. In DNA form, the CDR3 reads TGTGCCAGCGGCAACCGGGACAGTAGACCAGATACGCAGTATTTT.

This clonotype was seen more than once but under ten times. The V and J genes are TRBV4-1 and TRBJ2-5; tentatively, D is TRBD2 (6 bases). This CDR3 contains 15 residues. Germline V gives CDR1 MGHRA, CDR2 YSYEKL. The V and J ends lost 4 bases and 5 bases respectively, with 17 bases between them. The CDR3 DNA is TGCGCCAGCAGCCGAGGCCCAGGGACTGGGGAGACCCAGTACTTC. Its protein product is CASSRGPGTGETQYF.

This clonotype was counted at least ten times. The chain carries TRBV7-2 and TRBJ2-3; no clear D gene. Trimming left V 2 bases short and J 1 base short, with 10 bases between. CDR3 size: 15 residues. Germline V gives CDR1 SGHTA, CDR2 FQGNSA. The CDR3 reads CASSLKGGRTDTQYF. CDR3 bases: TGTGCCAGCAGCTTAAAGGGCGGTCGCACAGATACGCAGTATTTT.

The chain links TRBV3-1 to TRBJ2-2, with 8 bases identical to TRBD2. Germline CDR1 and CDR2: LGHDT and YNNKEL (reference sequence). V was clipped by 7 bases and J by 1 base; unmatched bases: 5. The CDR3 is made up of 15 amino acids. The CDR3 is CASKITSGNTGELFF. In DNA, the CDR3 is TGTGCCAGCAAGATTACTAGCGGGAACACCGGGGAGCTGTTTTTT.

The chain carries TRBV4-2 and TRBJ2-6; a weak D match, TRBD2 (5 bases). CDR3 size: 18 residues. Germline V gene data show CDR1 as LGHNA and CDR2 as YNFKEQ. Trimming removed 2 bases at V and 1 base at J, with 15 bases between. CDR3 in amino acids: CASSQIGLAKSGANVLTF. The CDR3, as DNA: TGTGCCAGCAGCCAAATTGGACTCGCGAAGTCTGGGGCCAACGTCCTGACTTTC.

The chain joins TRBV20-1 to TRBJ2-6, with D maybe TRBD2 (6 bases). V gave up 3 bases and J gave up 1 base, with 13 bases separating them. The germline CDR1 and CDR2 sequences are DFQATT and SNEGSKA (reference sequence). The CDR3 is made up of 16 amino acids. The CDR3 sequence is CSASDGGWSGANVLTF. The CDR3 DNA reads TGCAGTGCTAGCGACGGGGGTTGGTCTGGGGCCAACGTCCTGACTTTC.

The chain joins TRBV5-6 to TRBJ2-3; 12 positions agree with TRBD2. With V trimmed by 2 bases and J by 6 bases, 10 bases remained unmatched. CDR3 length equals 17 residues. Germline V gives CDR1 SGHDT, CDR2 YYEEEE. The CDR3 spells CASSFFASGRATDTQYF. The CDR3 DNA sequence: TGTGCCAGCAGCTTCTTTGCTAGCGGGAGGGCCACGGATACGCAGTATTTT.

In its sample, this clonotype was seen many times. The CDR3 DNA reads TGTGCCAGCAGCTTCTATTCTAAGAACACTGAAGCTTTCTTT. It yields the protein CASSFYSKNTEAFF. This rearrangement joins TRBV13 to TRBJ1-1; D is undetermined. The CDR3 has 14 amino acids. The germline V gene encodes CDR1 PRHDT and CDR2 FYEKMQ (reference sequence). V lost 3 bases, J lost 1 base, and 9 bases lay in between. Looking up the rest from reference TRBV13 and TRBJ1-1 gives the full variable domain: AAGVIQSPRHLIKEKRETATLKCYPIPRHDTVYWYQQGPGQDPQFLISFYEKMQSDKGSIPDRFSAQQFSDYHSELNMSSLELGDSALYFCASSFYSKNTEAFFGQGTRLTVV.